This T cell receptor (beta chain) is drawn from a study of blood T cell repertoires in COVID-19. Study-level background: Researchers got acute and convalescent COVID-19 samples from the United States, Italy and Spain. Sample material is recorded as cDNA or gDNA derived from T cells, B-cell-depleted T cells, or PBMCs.

Enrollees, roughly 18 to 90 years old, lived in about two dozen US areas. Per the original methods: For nucleated cells, counts were estimated from reference gene primer amplification. The data were produced by immunoSEQ multiplex PCR, yet TCRdb's version contains in-frame clones alone and is incomplete. D and trimming come from the DNA, and the V and J calls and clone size come from that table. Seen here are about 230,000 clones, 70% to 90% observed once, and the top ten hold 9.5% to 14%. V was cut by 5 bases and J by 4 bases, with 20 bases left in between. Germline CDR1 LGHDT, CDR2 YNNKEL (reference sequence). The CDR3 is 16 amino acids.

This clonotype originated in a man younger than 40 who had recovered from COVID-19. Input material: PBMCs or T cells enriched from blood (not recorded which). The J gene is TRBJ1-2, the V gene TRBV3-1 (or the pseudogene TRBV3-2); the D gene is possibly TRBD1 (5 bases). The CDR3 DNA sequence: TGTGCCAGCAGCTTCATCTGGTCGTCGGGGGGCTATGGCTACACCTTC. It is translated as CASSFIWSSGGYGYTF.